This T cell receptor (beta chain) is from a study of identical twins. Study-level points and caveats: Within monozygotic twins, out-of-frame TCR alpha sharing was underestimated by the models. In beta out-of-frame sequences, the excess sharing between twins was weaker.

Each CDR3 protein gets one entry after TCRdb re-called the 5' RACE reads with MiXCR. This sample has about 530,000 distinct CDR3 sequences; under 25% occur once, and the top ten carry 0.4% to 0.6%. CDR3 length equals 15 residues. The V gene's germline CDR1 is SGHRS and CDR2 YFSETQ. V shed 0 bases and J shed 6 bases, with 14 bases lying between them. This clonotype has just a few counts. Antigen specificity is unknown. The same sample was also used in a study of yellow fever vaccine responses in identical twins.

The gene calls are TRBV5-1 and TRBJ2-3, with D perhaps TRBD2 (6 bases). The material sequenced was CD4+ T cells sorted from blood. The sequence derives from a woman younger than 30 in good health. DNA of the CDR3: TGCGCCAGCAGCTTGGGTCAGGGCGGGATCGATACGCAGTATTTT. Its protein product is CASSLGQGGIDTQYF.